This T cell receptor (beta chain) is from a study of blood T cell repertoires in COVID-19. Study-level information: PBMCs, B-cell-depleted T cells, or T cells provided the cDNA or gDNA that made up the material.

Source study methods: Researchers report that nucleated cell counts were estimated from reference gene primer amplification. Produced via immunoSEQ multiplex PCR; TCRdb's table is partial and in-frame only. V and J calls and clone size come straight from that table; D and trimming were deduced from the DNA. The sample holds roughly 440,000 clones, more than 70% seen once. CDR3 length equals 14 residues. With V trimmed by 2 bases and J by 7 bases, 6 bases remained unmatched. Germline values: CDR1 SGHRS, CDR2 YFSETQ. The chain joins TRBV5-1 to TRBJ2-7; 10 bases match TRBD2. This clonotype originated in a woman in her fifties or sixties with COVID-19, enrolled during active disease. The sequenced material came from peripheral blood. CDR3 sequence: CASSFSGGLVEQYF. CDR3 coding DNA: TGCGCCAGCAGCTTTAGCGGGGGGTTGGTTGAGCAGTACTTC.